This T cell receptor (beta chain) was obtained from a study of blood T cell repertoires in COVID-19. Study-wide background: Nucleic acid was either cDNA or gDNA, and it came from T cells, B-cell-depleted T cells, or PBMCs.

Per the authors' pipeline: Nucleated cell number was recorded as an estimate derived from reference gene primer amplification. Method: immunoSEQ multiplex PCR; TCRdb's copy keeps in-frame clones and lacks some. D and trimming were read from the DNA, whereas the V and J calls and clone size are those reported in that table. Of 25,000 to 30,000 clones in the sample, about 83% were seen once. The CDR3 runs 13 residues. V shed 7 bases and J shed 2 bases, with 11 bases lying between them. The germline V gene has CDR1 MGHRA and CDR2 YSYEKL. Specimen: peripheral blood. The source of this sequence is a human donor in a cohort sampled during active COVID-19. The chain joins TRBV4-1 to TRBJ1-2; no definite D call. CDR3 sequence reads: CASTSGVNYGYTF. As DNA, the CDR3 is TGCGCCAGCACCTCTGGAGTAAACTATGGCTACACCTTC.